The following is a TCR beta chain sequence with its context. This receptor's antigen is unknown. No base qualities exist here, and no much larger clone lies one base off it. The protocol used for the library was the immunoSEQ multiplex PCR assay. To provide template for TCR sequencing, every sample had RNA extracted and reverse transcribed into cDNA. First-strand cDNA was synthesized using SuperScript III with a 2:1 mix of oligo-dT and random hexamers. A synthetic immune receptor repertoire was used to measure amplification bias, and any remaining bias was corrected computationally. The paper's processing steps were these. Raw reads were preprocessed to remove errors, and CDR3 was defined according to IMGT conventions as the region from the conserved cysteine to phenylalanine. Clonality was calculated as 1 minus Shannon entropy normalized by log2 of the number of productive unique TCRs. CD4 or CD8 identity of scalp clones was inferred by cross-referencing scalp TCRbeta sequences with sorted blood CD4 and CD8 repertoires. TCRdb's version of the immuneACCESS table is confined to in-frame rearrangements and falls short of the full clone set. An unresolved V gene accounts for under half of the shortfall where checked; the remainder is of unknown origin. D and trimming come from the DNA, and the V and J calls and clone size come from that table. In this sample the table shows some 120,000 clones, around 50% of which occur a single time. The ten largest clones take up over 9% of the sample.

Interpreted using the paper, the time point label stands for: 24 weeks on oral tofacitinib. What this sample's treatment or condition label stands for: oral pan-JAK inhibitor, 5-10 mg twice daily. From alopecia areata patients, peripheral blood was collected along with lesional scalp punch biopsies. After PBMCs were isolated by density centrifugation and stained for CD3, CD4 and CD8, a FACSAria was used to sort CD4+ and CD8+ T cells. These data belong to a study of CD8+ T cells in alopecia areata (dated by TCRdb to the late 2010s). Study-level background: Treated patients were enrolled in an open-label pilot trial of oral tofacitinib at 5 to 10 mg twice daily for moderate-to-severe alopecia areata. The SALT score, which quantifies the percentage of affected scalp surface area, was used to measure disease severity in treated patients. RNA was obtained with the PAXgene miRNA kit for fixed scalp, the miRNeasy kit for PBMCs, and the RNeasy kit for mouse skin. Scalp clonality was compared among normal scalp (n=4), patchy alopecia areata scalp (n=8), and alopecia totalis/universalis scalp (n=8). TCRbeta CDR3 regions were amplified by immunoSEQ multiplex PCR using 35 Vbeta forward and 13 Jbeta reverse primers. Biopsies were taken from tofacitinib-treated patients at baseline and again at 4 and 24 weeks into treatment, and several of those patients also had a later scalp biopsy. Patients stayed on tofacitinib for 6 to 18 months and then had 6 months of follow-up off drug so that delayed response and recurrence could be assessed. High-throughput TCRbeta sequencing was used to examine T cell clonal expansion in alopecia areata in both the C3H/HeJ mouse model and human patients. Scalp tissue and sorted CD4+ and CD8+ peripheral blood T cells from patchy and totalis/universalis alopecia areata patients and from healthy controls were covered by human TCRbeta sequencing.

Study-wide findings and limitations: Scalp clonality and the number of expanded CD8+ clones among the top 100 scalp clones were significantly decreased by tofacitinib. Unlike mouse skin, which is dominated by gammadelta T cells, normal human skin has resident alphabeta T cells that are also sequenced, and this complicates analysis of the scalp TCR repertoire. Many expanded lesional clones persisted in scalp and blood during tofacitinib treatment, which may partly explain relapse after stopping treatment. Lesional scalp, especially in alopecia totalis/universalis, showed higher clonality and more expanded CD8+ clones than normal scalp, suggesting antigenic drive. Shared TCR sequences between patients were less evident than in mice, which may be partly attributable to HLA diversity in the patient population. Because the treated cohort was small and included a single nonresponder, larger studies are needed to assess links between baseline CD8+ expansion and response.

CDR1 and CDR2, looked up from the germline V gene, are SGHDT and YYEEEE. Germline trimming amounts to 5 bases on V and 4 bases on J, with 9 as the count of junction bases outside the gene matches. Including cysteine and phenylalanine, the CDR3 has 14 amino acids. The retained sequence is limited to the CDR3, 42 bases, with the frame set at the first base. This material consisted of CD8+ T cells sorted from blood, taken at week 24, from a patient treated with tofacitinib. This receptor was obtained from a human donor with alopecia areata. Recombination linked TRBV5-6 to TRBJ2-7, with TRBD1 identical over 7 junction bases. CDR3 reads: CASSPGDSMYEQYF. Here is the DNA: TGTGCCAGCAGTCCCGGGGACAGCATGTACGAGCAGTACTTC.